A selection of T cell receptor beta chains follows, all from one sample in a study of cytomegalovirus exposure and HLA in healthy donors. Measured with immunoSEQ multiplex PCR; TCRdb has only the in-frame clones, and not every one. Of approximately 150,000 clones in the sample, around 70% were seen once. The source material was PBMCs. The receptors stem from a man between 18 and 29 years old in good health and CMV-seropositive. The CDR3 runs from the conserved cysteine through the conserved F or W. A D gene is named only where the DNA matches it firmly. Clone size is shown for a subset of rows, as once, few, many or a class of expanded clone.

d_gene: NA
len: 16
abundance: NA
v_gene: TRBV6-1
j_gene: TRBJ2-3
CDR3nt: TGTGCCAGCAGGGAATACAGGGCTTTACGCACAGATACGCAGTATTTT
CDR3aa: CASREYRALRTDTQYF

d_gene: TRBD1
len: 14
abundance: few
v_gene: TRBV10-3
j_gene: TRBJ1-1
CDR3nt: TGTGCCATCACACCGACAGGGGTGGATACTGAAGCTTTCTTT
CDR3aa: CAITPTGVDTEAFF

d_gene: TRBD1
len: 13
abundance: NA
v_gene: TRBV2
j_gene: TRBJ1-1
CDR3nt: TGTGCCAGCAGTCGCGACAGGGACACTGAAGCTTTCTTT
CDR3aa: CASSRDRDTEAFF

d_gene: NA
len: 16
abundance: NA
v_gene: TRBV4-2
j_gene: TRBJ2-2
CDR3nt: TGTGCCAGCAGCCAAGAAACAGGGCCGAACACCGGGGAGCTGTTTTTT
CDR3aa: CASSQETGPNTGELFF

d_gene: NA
len: 14
abundance: NA
v_gene: TRBV7-9
j_gene: TRBJ1-6
CDR3nt: TGTGCCAGCAGCCCCCAGGGGTCCTTTTCACCCCTCCACTTT
CDR3aa: CASSPQGSFSPLHF

d_gene: NA
len: 12
abundance: NA
v_gene: TRBV7-2
j_gene: TRBJ2-1
CDR3nt: TGTGCCAGCAGCTTAGATCGGGTAGAGCAGTTCTTC
CDR3aa: CASSLDRVEQFF

d_gene: NA
len: 13
abundance: NA
v_gene: TRBV11-3
j_gene: TRBJ1-1
CDR3nt: TGTGCCAGCAGCCCCAGACAGGACTCCGAAGCTTTCTTT
CDR3aa: CASSPRQDSEAFF

d_gene: NA
len: 15
abundance: NA
v_gene: TRBV19
j_gene: TRBJ1-1
CDR3nt: TGTGCCAGTAGTATAGGGTCAGCGGGGGACACTGAAGCTTTCTTT
CDR3aa: CASSIGSAGDTEAFF

d_gene: TRBD1
len: 13
abundance: few
v_gene: TRBV6-1
j_gene: TRBJ1-2
CDR3nt: TGTGCCAGCACCAGTCCCGGGACAGCGGGCTACACCTTC
CDR3aa: CASTSPGTAGYTF

d_gene: NA
len: 15
abundance: NA
v_gene: TRBV7-6
j_gene: TRBJ2-1
CDR3nt: TGTGCCAGCAGCTTAGACGGGAAAGGTGATAATGAGCAGTTCTTC
CDR3aa: CASSLDGKGDNEQFF

d_gene: TRBD1
len: 15
abundance: NA
v_gene: TRBV2
j_gene: TRBJ2-5
CDR3nt: TGTGCCAGCAGTGAAGGGGGACAGCCCCAAGAGACCCAGTACTTC
CDR3aa: CASSEGGQPQETQYF

d_gene: NA
len: 11
abundance: few
v_gene: TRBV20-1
j_gene: TRBJ2-1
CDR3nt: TGCAGTGCTACTAGTCACAATGAGCAGTTCTTC
CDR3aa: CSATSHNEQFF

d_gene: NA
len: 15
abundance: NA
v_gene: TRBV28
j_gene: TRBJ1-5
CDR3nt: TGTGCCAGCAGTTGGGGGCAGAGTAGCAATCAGCCCCAGCATTTT
CDR3aa: CASSWGQSSNQPQHF

d_gene: TRBD1
len: 20
abundance: once
v_gene: TRBV23-1
j_gene: TRBJ1-4
CDR3nt: TGCGCCAGCAGTCAATCTGCCAGGGGGGATATTTTCAGGGGTAATGAAAAACTGTTTTTT
CDR3aa: CASSQSARGDIFRGNEKLFF

d_gene: TRBD1
len: 15
abundance: NA
v_gene: TRBV30
j_gene: TRBJ1-1
CDR3nt: TGTGCCTGGTGGGGACAGGGGAAACCCGGCACTGAAGCTTTCTTT
CDR3aa: CAWWGQGKPGTEAFF

d_gene: TRBD1
len: 16
abundance: NA
v_gene: TRBV28
j_gene: TRBJ1-5
CDR3nt: TGTGCCAGCAGTCCCGGGACAGGTTCTCGTAATCAGCCCCAGCATTTT
CDR3aa: CASSPGTGSRNQPQHF

d_gene: NA
len: 13
abundance: NA
v_gene: TRBV5-1
j_gene: TRBJ2-1
CDR3nt: TGCGCCAGCAGCTTGGCAGTTGGGCGAGAGCAGTTCTTC
CDR3aa: CASSLAVGREQFF

d_gene: TRBD1
len: 14
abundance: NA
v_gene: TRBV30
j_gene: TRBJ1-5
CDR3nt: TGTGCCTGGAGTGGGACAGGGGGCAATCAGCCCCAGCATTTT
CDR3aa: CAWSGTGGNQPQHF

d_gene: TRBD1
len: 14
abundance: few
v_gene: TRBV5-1
j_gene: TRBJ1-1
CDR3nt: TGCGCCAGCAGCGGGACAGGCATGAACACTGAAGCTTTCTTT
CDR3aa: CASSGTGMNTEAFF

d_gene: NA
len: 13
abundance: NA
v_gene: TRBV7-3
j_gene: TRBJ1-1
CDR3nt: TGTGCCAGCAGCTTAGGGTCGGGCACTGAAGCTTTCTTT
CDR3aa: CASSLGSGTEAFF

d_gene: NA
len: 15
abundance: NA
v_gene: TRBV5-6
j_gene: TRBJ1-6
CDR3nt: TGTGCCAGCAGCTTAGGGGCAGGGGTACGTTCACCCCTCCACTTT
CDR3aa: CASSLGAGVRSPLHF

d_gene: TRBD1
len: 15
abundance: NA
v_gene: TRBV5-1
j_gene: TRBJ1-2
CDR3nt: TGCGCCAGCAGCGCCGGGGACAGAGCTAACTATGGCTACACCTTC
CDR3aa: CASSAGDRANYGYTF

d_gene: NA
len: 14
abundance: NA
v_gene: TRBV10-3
j_gene: TRBJ1-1
CDR3nt: TGTGCCATCACAGGAGGAACTGGGAGCACTGAAGCTTTCTTT
CDR3aa: CAITGGTGSTEAFF

d_gene: NA
len: 14
abundance: NA
v_gene: TRBV7-9
j_gene: TRBJ2-3
CDR3nt: TGTGCCAGCAGCTTAAGACAGATCACAGATACGCAGTATTTT
CDR3aa: CASSLRQITDTQYF

d_gene: NA
len: 10
abundance: few
v_gene: TRBV6-5
j_gene: TRBJ1-1
CDR3nt: TGTGCCAGCGGCCGGGAAGAAGCTTTCTTT
CDR3aa: CASGREEAFF

d_gene: TRBD2
len: 15
abundance: NA
v_gene: TRBV2
j_gene: TRBJ2-1
CDR3nt: TGTGCCAGCAGGCCCACAGCGGGGGGATACAATGAGCAGTTCTTC
CDR3aa: CASRPTAGGYNEQFF

d_gene: NA
len: 13
abundance: NA
v_gene: TRBV7-9
j_gene: TRBJ1-1
CDR3nt: TGTGCCAGCCCCCGGGACAACCGTCCTGAAGCTTTCTTT
CDR3aa: CASPRDNRPEAFF

d_gene: TRBD1
len: 13
abundance: once
v_gene: TRBV29-1
j_gene: TRBJ1-6
CDR3nt: TGCAGCGTGGCGACAGGGGACGGGTCACCCCTCCACTTT
CDR3aa: CSVATGDGSPLHF

d_gene: NA
len: 14
abundance: NA
v_gene: TRBV7-3
j_gene: TRBJ2-3
CDR3nt: TGTGCCAGCAGTCCCTTAGTTGGCACAGATACGCAGTATTTT
CDR3aa: CASSPLVGTDTQYF

d_gene: TRBD1
len: 16
abundance: NA
v_gene: TRBV15
j_gene: TRBJ2-3
CDR3nt: TGTGCCACCAGCAGGGGGAGGACAGGGGCCACAGATACGCAGTATTTT
CDR3aa: CATSRGRTGATDTQYF

d_gene: NA
len: 16
abundance: once
v_gene: TRBV5-1
j_gene: TRBJ1-1
CDR3nt: TGCGCCAGCAGCTTGCAGGGAGGGCAGGGGAACACTGAAGCTTTCTTT
CDR3aa: CASSLQGGQGNTEAFF

d_gene: NA
len: 12
abundance: NA
v_gene: TRBV6-5
j_gene: TRBJ1-1
CDR3nt: TGTGCCAGCAGTAGGAGGGACACTGAAGCTTTCTTT
CDR3aa: CASSRRDTEAFF

d_gene: NA
len: 13
abundance: NA
v_gene: TRBV28
j_gene: TRBJ2-3
CDR3nt: TGTGCCAGCAGTTTCCAAGGGGGGGCCACGCAGTATTTT
CDR3aa: CASSFQGGATQYF

d_gene: TRBD1
len: 15
abundance: NA
v_gene: TRBV5-6
j_gene: TRBJ2-3
CDR3nt: TGTGCCAGCAGCTCGACACTGGACAGGACAGATACGCAGTATTTT
CDR3aa: CASSSTLDRTDTQYF

d_gene: TRBD1
len: 16
abundance: NA
v_gene: TRBV7-9
j_gene: TRBJ2-2
CDR3nt: TGTGCCAGCCGCGAACAGGGGTATAGTAACACCGGGGAGCTGTTTTTT
CDR3aa: CASREQGYSNTGELFF

d_gene: NA
len: 16
abundance: few
v_gene: TRBV7-9
j_gene: TRBJ2-5
CDR3nt: TGTGCCAGCGGACCTGGGACTGCCTCAATCCAAGAGACCCAGTACTTC
CDR3aa: CASGPGTASIQETQYF

d_gene: NA
len: 14
abundance: few
v_gene: TRBV28
j_gene: TRBJ1-5
CDR3nt: TGTGCCAGCAGGTGGGCCGGGGTAAATCAGCCCCAGCATTTT
CDR3aa: CASRWAGVNQPQHF

d_gene: NA
len: 13
abundance: few
v_gene: TRBV13
j_gene: TRBJ2-2
CDR3nt: TGTGCCAGCAGCTTCGGACACCCCGGGGAGCTGTTTTTT
CDR3aa: CASSFGHPGELFF

d_gene: TRBD2
len: 16
abundance: many
v_gene: TRBV7-2
j_gene: TRBJ2-1
CDR3nt: TGTGCCAGCAGCTTATCCGGACTAGCGGGCGTTAATGAGCAGTTCTTC
CDR3aa: CASSLSGLAGVNEQFF

d_gene: TRBD1
len: 14
abundance: NA
v_gene: TRBV6-5
j_gene: TRBJ1-5
CDR3nt: TGTGCCAGCAGCTCCGGACAGGGCTGGCAGCCCCAGCATTTT
CDR3aa: CASSSGQGWQPQHF

d_gene: NA
len: 15
abundance: NA
v_gene: TRBV5-1
j_gene: TRBJ2-3
CDR3nt: TGCGCCAGCAGCCCCGGACAATTACGCACAGATACGCAGTATTTT
CDR3aa: CASSPGQLRTDTQYF

d_gene: NA
len: 16
abundance: NA
v_gene: TRBV10-3
j_gene: TRBJ2-5
CDR3nt: TGTGCCATCAGCCCCGAACTAGAGCGGGTTGAGGAGACCCAGTACTTC
CDR3aa: CAISPELERVEETQYF

d_gene: TRBD1
len: 15
abundance: few
v_gene: TRBV6-4
j_gene: TRBJ1-2
CDR3nt: TGTGCCAGCAGTGACACGGTTCAGGGGGTCGGCGGCTACACCTTC
CDR3aa: CASSDTVQGVGGYTF

d_gene: NA
len: 18
abundance: NA
v_gene: TRBV10-2
j_gene: TRBJ2-5
CDR3nt: TGCGCCAGCAGTGAGTCGTTTGTTAGCGGTACAATGCAAGAGACCCAGTACTTC
CDR3aa: CASSESFVSGTMQETQYF

d_gene: NA
len: 10
abundance: NA
v_gene: TRBV30
j_gene: TRBJ1-2
CDR3nt: TGTGCCTCCCAGGGTCGGGGCTACACCTTC
CDR3aa: CASQGRGYTF